These T cell receptor beta chains were read from a single sample in a study of blood T cell repertoires in COVID-19. Libraries were prepared by immunoSEQ multiplex PCR; TCRdb keeps only in-frame clonotypes and omits some of them. The sample contains around 100,000 clones, 91% of which appear only once. The specimen was peripheral blood. These receptors all stem from a man aged 18 to 29 with acute or convalescent COVID-19. Each CDR3 is given with its conserved first and last residue. D genes are given only for firm matches.

j_call v_call d_call cdr3_aa
TRBJ1-5 TRBV6-5 - CASSYNGDSNQPQHF
TRBJ1-3 TRBV12-2 - CASRYPGDSGGNTIYF
TRBJ2-1 TRBV12-2 - CASRFFPTGTSLSNEQFF
TRBJ1-2 TRBV5-1 - CASSAGANYGYTF
TRBJ2-3 TRBV19 TRBD2 CASSPPRTSGDTQYF
TRBJ1-5 TRBV2 TRBD1 CASSAGTGGHQPQHF
TRBJ2-1 TRBV4-2 TRBD1 CASSQTTGVGEQFF
TRBJ2-7 TRBV11-2 - CASSFIINEQYF
TRBJ2-7 TRBV2 - CASSELSGEQYF
TRBJ2-6 TRBV5-4 TRBD2 CASSLPGRAGANVLTF
TRBJ2-3 TRBV5-6 TRBD2 CASSPSGTSGIDTQYF
TRBJ1-2 TRBV12-5 - CASGLVEGYGYTF
TRBJ2-7 TRBV12-5 TRBD1 CASGLDLPGQGPTYEQYF
TRBJ2-3 TRBV2 - CASLRFSTDTQYF
TRBJ1-1 TRBV19 - CASSIGGHTEAFF
TRBJ2-1 TRBV5-1 TRBD2 CASRTSGRDNEQFF
TRBJ2-3 TRBV7-2 TRBD2 CASSPRTSGVRADTQYF
TRBJ2-2 TRBV6-1 - CASSEKGPNTGELFF
TRBJ1-4 TRBV7-6 - CASRATAATNEKLFF
TRBJ1-6 TRBV25-1 TRBD1 CASSLTGTVTLF
TRBJ2-3 TRBV27 - CASSFIPGIDTQYF
TRBJ2-1 TRBV24-1 TRBD1 CATSDPGQGNNEQFF
TRBJ1-3 TRBV12-3/TRBV12-4 - CASSPRNTIYF
TRBJ1-2 TRBV5-6 - CASSLGLVYGYTF
TRBJ1-1 TRBV30 - CAWSVAGVNTEAFF
TRBJ2-1 TRBV2 - CASRLASSYNEQFF
TRBJ2-7 TRBV10-2 TRBD1 CASSGGQGAIDEQYF
TRBJ1-1 TRBV19 - CASSRNLNTEAFF